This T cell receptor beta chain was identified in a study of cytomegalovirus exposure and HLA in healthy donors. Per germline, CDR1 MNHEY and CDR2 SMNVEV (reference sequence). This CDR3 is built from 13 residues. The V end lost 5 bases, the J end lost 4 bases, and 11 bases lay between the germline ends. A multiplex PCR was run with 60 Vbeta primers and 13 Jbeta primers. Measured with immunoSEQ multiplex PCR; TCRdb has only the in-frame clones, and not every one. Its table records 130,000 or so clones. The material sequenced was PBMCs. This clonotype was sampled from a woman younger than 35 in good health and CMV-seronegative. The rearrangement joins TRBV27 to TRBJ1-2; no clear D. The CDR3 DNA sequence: TGTGCCAGCAGTGTCCGTCGGGGCTATGGCTACACCTTC. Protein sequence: CASSVRRGYGYTF.